The sequence of this TCR beta chain was determined in a study of T cell responses to AZD1222 COVID-19 vaccine. CDR1 is LGHDT, CDR2 YNNKEL, per germline (reference sequence). This CDR3 region has 14 residues. Trimming shortened V by 1 base and J by 0 bases, and 7 bases separated the two germline ends. The protocol was immunoSEQ multiplex PCR, while the TCRdb copy is restricted to in-frame clones and leaves out a portion. The data hold 150,000 to 200,000 clones, with about nine tenths observed a single time. This specimen consisted of peripheral blood, obtained on day 0 of MenACWY control vaccination. This clonotype originated in an adult in good health. The chain carries TRBV3-1 (or the pseudogene TRBV3-2) and TRBJ2-7, with D possibly being TRBD2 (5 bases). The CDR3: CASSQGTPSYEQYF. The DNA of the CDR3 is TGTGCCAGCAGCCAAGGGACTCCCTCCTACGAGCAGTACTTC.